This TCR beta chain comes out of a study of regulatory T cells in long-lasting Graves disease. Study-wide results and limits: Persistent cases of Graves' showed reduced TCR diversity relative to newly diagnosed patients.

Arm-PCR of CDR3 regions with iRepertoire HTBI primers generated TCR beta libraries. TCRdb passed the multiplex PCR reads through MiXCR, listing each CDR3 protein once. This sample has 350,000 to 500,000 distinct CDR3 sequences, with less than 15% found just once. The CDR3 spans 12 residues. V dropped 1 base and J dropped 5 bases, with 5 bases sitting between them. Germline CDR1 reads LGHDT; CDR2 reads YNNKEL (reference sequence). This clonotype was recorded many times. The target antigen is unknown. This sample's time point: newly diagnosed GD, antithyroid drugs for less than 3 months. Making the TCR library involved RNA that had been extracted from PBMCs. Those enrolled as patients came out of an endocrinology department in Xi'an, China. This sample also belongs to another study, concerning T cells in Graves' hyperthyroidism and ophthalmopathy. That report adds: Ophthalmopathy, which appeared later, was predicted by the model a median about 5.9 months before onset.

The material was peripheral blood mononuclear cells (PBMCs), obtained at new diagnosis, from a patient treated with antithyroid drugs. The rearrangement joins TRBV3-1 to TRBJ2-5; no clear D. The receptor was derived from a woman in her forties or fifties with Graves disease. The CDR3 DNA follows: TGTGCCAGCAGCCAAGGTGCGGAGACCCAGTACTTC. The encoded protein is CASSQGAETQYF.